This record concerns one TCR beta chain sequence. Its antigen is currently unknown. This entry is derived from a study of cytomegalovirus exposure and HLA in healthy donors. Study-wide points: The study listed some 160 cytomegalovirus-associated TCR beta chains.

Vbeta (60) and Jbeta (13) primers were used in the PCR. Sequenced by immunoSEQ multiplex PCR; TCRdb stores in-frame clones only, minus some. The sample holds 75,000 to 90,000 clones, around 77% seen once. The sequence was obtained from a man in his fifties or sixties in good health and CMV-seronegative. Sequencing input: PBMCs.

The CDR3 sequence is CASTLKRGGSYEQYF. The CDR3 DNA is TGTGCCAGCACCCTAAAGCGGGGGGGGTCCTACGAGCAGTACTTC. J is TRBJ2-5 and V is TRBV6-1; TRBD2 agrees at 10 bases. The J call is uncertain, as TRBJ2-7 better fits the DNA end. The CDR3 has 15 residues. CDR1 is MNHNS and CDR2 is SASEGT in the germline V gene.